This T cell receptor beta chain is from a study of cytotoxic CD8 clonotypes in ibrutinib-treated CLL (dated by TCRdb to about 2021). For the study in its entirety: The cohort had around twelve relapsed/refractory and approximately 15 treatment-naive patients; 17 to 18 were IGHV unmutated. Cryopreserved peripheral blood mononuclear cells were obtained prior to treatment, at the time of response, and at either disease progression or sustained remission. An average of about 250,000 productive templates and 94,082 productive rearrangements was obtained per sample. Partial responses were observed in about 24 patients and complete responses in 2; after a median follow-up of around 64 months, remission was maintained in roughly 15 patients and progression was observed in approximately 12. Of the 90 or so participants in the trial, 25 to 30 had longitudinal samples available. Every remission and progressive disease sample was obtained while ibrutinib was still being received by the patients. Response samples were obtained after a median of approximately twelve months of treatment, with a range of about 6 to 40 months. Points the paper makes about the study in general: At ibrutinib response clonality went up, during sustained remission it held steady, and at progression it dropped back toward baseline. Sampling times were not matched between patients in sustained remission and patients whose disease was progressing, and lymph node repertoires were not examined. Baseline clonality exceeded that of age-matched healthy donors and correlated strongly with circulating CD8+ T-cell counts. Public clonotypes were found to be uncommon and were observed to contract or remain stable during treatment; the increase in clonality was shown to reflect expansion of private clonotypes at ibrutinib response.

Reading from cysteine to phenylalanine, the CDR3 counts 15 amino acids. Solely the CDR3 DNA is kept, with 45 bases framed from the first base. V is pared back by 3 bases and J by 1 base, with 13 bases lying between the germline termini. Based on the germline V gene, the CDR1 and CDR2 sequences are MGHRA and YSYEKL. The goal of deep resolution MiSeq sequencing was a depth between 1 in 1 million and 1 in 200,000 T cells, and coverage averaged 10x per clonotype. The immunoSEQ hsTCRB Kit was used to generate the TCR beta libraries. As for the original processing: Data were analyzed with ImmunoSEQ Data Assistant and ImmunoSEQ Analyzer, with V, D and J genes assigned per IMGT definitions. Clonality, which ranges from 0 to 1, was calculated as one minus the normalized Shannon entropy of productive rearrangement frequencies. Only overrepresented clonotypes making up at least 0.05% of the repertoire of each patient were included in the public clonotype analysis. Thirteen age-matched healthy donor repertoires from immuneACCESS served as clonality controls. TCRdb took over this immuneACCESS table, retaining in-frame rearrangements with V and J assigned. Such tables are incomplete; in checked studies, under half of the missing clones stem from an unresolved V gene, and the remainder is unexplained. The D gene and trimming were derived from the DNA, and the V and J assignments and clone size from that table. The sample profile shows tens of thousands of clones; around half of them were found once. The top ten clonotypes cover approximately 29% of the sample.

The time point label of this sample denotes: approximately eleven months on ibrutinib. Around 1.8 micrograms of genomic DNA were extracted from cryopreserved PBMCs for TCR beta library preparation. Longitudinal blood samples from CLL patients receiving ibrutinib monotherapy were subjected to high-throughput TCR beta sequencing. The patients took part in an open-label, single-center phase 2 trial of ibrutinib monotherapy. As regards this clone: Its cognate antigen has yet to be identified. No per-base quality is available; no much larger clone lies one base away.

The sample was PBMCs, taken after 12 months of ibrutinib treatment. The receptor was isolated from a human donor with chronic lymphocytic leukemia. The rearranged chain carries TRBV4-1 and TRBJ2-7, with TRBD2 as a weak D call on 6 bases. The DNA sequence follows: TGCGCCAGCAGCCAGGTGGCTAGCGTTTCCTACGAGCAGTACTTC. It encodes CASSQVASVSYEQYF.